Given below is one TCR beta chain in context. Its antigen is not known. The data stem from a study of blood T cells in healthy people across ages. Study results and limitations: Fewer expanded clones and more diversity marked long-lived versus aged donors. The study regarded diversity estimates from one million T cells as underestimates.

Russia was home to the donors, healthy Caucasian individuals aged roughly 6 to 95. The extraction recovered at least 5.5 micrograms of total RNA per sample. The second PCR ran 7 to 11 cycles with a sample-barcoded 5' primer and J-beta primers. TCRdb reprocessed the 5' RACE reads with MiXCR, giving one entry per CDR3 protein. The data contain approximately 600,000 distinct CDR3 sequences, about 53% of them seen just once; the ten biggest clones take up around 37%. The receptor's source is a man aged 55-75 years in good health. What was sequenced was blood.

CDR3 sequence reads: CASSSSGTSGGMTDTQYF. As DNA, the CDR3 is TGTGCCAGCAGTTCGTCCGGGACTAGCGGGGGGATGACAGATACGCAGTATTTT. The V gene is TRBV28, the J gene TRBJ2-3; 15 bases align to TRBD2. The CDR3 contains 18 residues. V was pared by 4 bases and J by 3 bases, with 8 bases of the junction left unmatched. CDR1 MDHEN and CDR2 SYDVKM come from the germline V gene.